What follows are 12 T cell receptor beta chains derived from one specimen sequenced in a study of human T cells and chemical hapten exposure. Each CDR3 protein gets one entry after TCRdb re-called the RACE reads with MiXCR. The sample shows just over 350,000 distinct CDR3 sequences, about 6.3% of them seen only once. Sample time point: patch test 2, 6 weeks after DPC sensitization. Treatment: therapeutic diphenylcyclopropenone sensitization with weekly scalp DPC. Material: whole blood, obtained in connection with sensitization to the hapten diphenylcyclopropenone (DPC). The receptors here all came from a young woman with alopecia areata. Some clones in this sample may be carry-over from other donors' samples.

This clonotype was recorded a few times. The chain joins TRBV5-1 to TRBJ2-3, with 7 bases fitting TRBD1. Losses at the gene ends were 4 bases for V and 0 bases for J; bases not matched to a gene: 14. Germline CDR1 reads SGHRS; CDR2 reads YFSETQ. The CDR3 is 18 amino acids. CDR3 protein: CASSTGEQGWPSTDTQYF. As DNA, the CDR3 is TGCGCCAGCAGCACAGGGGAACAGGGTTGGCCTAGCACAGATACGCAGTATTTT.

This chain uses TRBV7-9 with TRBJ1-3, with D tentatively TRBD1 (6 bases). The CDR3 loop spans 15 amino acids. Per germline, CDR1 SEHNR and CDR2 FQNEAQ (reference sequence). V was shortened by 5 bases and J by 2 bases, with 13 bases between the two germline ends. As DNA, the CDR3 is TGTGCCAGCAGCATTAGCAGGGGAACTGGAAACACCATATATTTT. Protein product: CASSISRGTGNTIYF.

This clonotype has more than one count but fewer than ten. The rearrangement links TRBV5-6 to TRBJ2-1; no clear D gene. V was clipped by 2 bases and J by 9 bases, with 6 bases between them. The CDR3 length is 11 residues. From germline, CDR1 is SGHDT and CDR2 YYEEEE. CDR3 sequence: CASSFEVEQFF. The CDR3 DNA reads as TGTGCCAGCAGCTTTGAAGTTGAGCAGTTCTTC.

This rearrangement joins TRBV6-1 to TRBJ2-3; 10 bases fit TRBD2. Germline-derived CDR1 and CDR2 are MNHNS and SASEGT. V trimming: 6 bases; J trimming: 6 bases; junction bases outside the gene matches: 12. The length of the CDR3 is 16 residues. The chain's CDR3 is CASSYIVAGGSDTQYF. The CDR3 nucleotides read TGTGCCAGCAGCTACATCGTAGCGGGGGGCAGCGATACGCAGTATTTT.

This clonotype has at least ten counts. J is TRBJ2-3 and V is TRBV5-1, with no clear D. Trimming took 1 base from V and 0 from J, leaving 9 bases between them. The CDR3 consists of 15 residues. The germline CDR1 and CDR2 sequences are SGHRS and YFSETQ. The CDR3 nucleotides are TGCGCCAGCAGCTTGCGCAAACCTAGCACAGATACGCAGTATTTT. Its protein is CASSLRKPSTDTQYF.

This clonotype was counted only a few times. V gene TRBV20-1 combines with J gene TRBJ1-2; 7 nucleotides align to TRBD1. CDR3 length: 15 amino acids. V was pared by 4 bases and J by 0 bases, with 8 bases of the junction left unmatched. Germline values: CDR1 DFQATT, CDR2 SNEGSKA (reference sequence). The CDR3 sequence: CSAINPGTANYGYTF. Written as DNA, the CDR3 is TGCAGTGCTATAAATCCCGGGACAGCTAACTATGGCTACACCTTC.

This sequence joins TRBV7-2 and TRBJ1-3; TRBD1 might be the D (5 bases). In germline, CDR1 is SGHTA, CDR2 FQGNSA. The CDR3 sequence is 17 residues long. Trimming stripped 2 bases from V and 0 bases from J, with 14 bases between. CDR3 bases: TGTGCCAGCAGCTTATTTACGGGGGGTTACTCTGGAAACACCATATATTTT. Its protein product is CASSLFTGGYSGNTIYF.

The rearrangement uses TRBV6-5 and TRBJ2-7, with D perhaps TRBD2 (7 bases). This CDR3 has 15 amino acids. Trimming removed 5 bases at V and 7 bases at J, with 21 bases between. Germline values: CDR1 MNHEY, CDR2 SVGAGI. CDR3 region: CASSPSIGGAREQYF. As DNA, the CDR3 is TGTGCCAGCAGTCCCTCAATTGGGGGGGCGCGAGAGCAGTACTTC.

This clonotype was picked up many times. This chain connects TRBV7-8 to TRBJ1-1; D is unresolved. Per the germline V gene, CDR1 is SGHVS and CDR2 is FQNEAQ. The CDR3 length is 13 residues. The V and J ends lost 4 bases and 10 bases respectively, with 16 bases between them. The CDR3 here is CASSSTPSRGAFF. DNA for the CDR3: TGTGCCAGCAGCTCAACCCCCTCCAGAGGAGCTTTCTTT.

In its sample, this clonotype was seen many times. V gene TRBV4-2 combines with J gene TRBJ1-3, with no clear D. The V gene's germline CDR1 is LGHNA and CDR2 YNFKEQ. This CDR3 comprises 15 residues. The V end was cut by 4 bases, the J end by 0 bases, with 10 bases between. CDR3 sequence: CASSPQHGSGNTIYF. In nucleotides, the CDR3 is TGTGCCAGCAGCCCCCAACATGGCTCTGGAAACACCATATATTTT.

The chain links TRBV4-1 to TRBJ2-7; weak D call: TRBD1 (6 bases). Germline lookup yields CDR1 MGHRA and CDR2 YSYEKL. This CDR3 has 16 amino acids. Trimming shortened V by 1 base and J by 1 base, and 14 bases separated the two germline ends. The CDR3 region has the DNA TGCGCCAGCAGCCAAGCGCCAGGGGTCTTGTCCTACGAGCAGTACTTC. This gives the protein CASSQAPGVLSYEQYF.

The table lists this clonotype with a few counts. This chain links TRBV20-1 with TRBJ1-4, with 7 bases matching TRBD1. CDR1 and CDR2 (germline): DFQATT, SNEGSKA (reference sequence). The V segment lost 3 bases and the J segment 4 bases; nucleotides outside the gene matches: 17. The CDR3 runs to 18 residues. In DNA form, the CDR3 reads TGCAGTGCTAGGAAGACAGGGAGGTTTCGAGACGTTAATGAAAAACTGTTTTTT. It translates to CSARKTGRFRDVNEKLFF.